This record covers a single TCR beta chain. What it binds is not known. The culture ran for 10 days before CD4+ T cells were isolated. This entry is derived from a study of vaccination effects on CD4 cells after COVID-19. Here immunoSEQ multiplex PCR was the method, and the copy in TCRdb shows in-frame clones only, minus some. The data show around 70,000 clones, roughly three quarters seen once. Germline V lookup: CDR1 SGHRS, CDR2 YFSETQ. Unmatched junction bases numbered 9, after V lost 4 bases and J lost 4 bases. This CDR3 is 16 amino acids long. This receptor was identified in a human donor who received a COVID-19 vaccine. The starting material was CD4+ T cells from PBMCs cultured without peptide, obtained before COVID-19 vaccination. The V call is TRBV5-1, the J call TRBJ2-2; 8 bases agree with TRBD2. The CDR3: CASSHGLAPFTGELFF. CDR3 in DNA: TGCGCCAGCAGCCACGGACTAGCCCCTTTCACCGGGGAGCTGTTTTTT.